The T cell receptor beta chain under discussion was sequenced for a study of cytomegalovirus exposure and HLA in healthy donors. Study-wide context: Previous work identified roughly 120 million unique TCR beta sequences from around 180 million T cells. Findings and limits, study-wide: No immune exposure information besides CMV serostatus was available. Later analysis demonstrated an association between a missense DCLRE1C variant and TCR beta V- and J-gene trimming.

Primers included in the PCR were 60 Vbeta and 13 Jbeta primers. Generated by immunoSEQ multiplex PCR, the TCRdb table keeps only in-frame clones and is missing some. The repertoire consists of about 160,000 clones, with less than 90% occurring once and the leading ten covering under 2%. The CDR3 spans 15 residues. Germline-derived CDR1 and CDR2 are SQVTM and ANQGSEA. Unmatched junction bases numbered 9, after V lost 5 bases and J lost 3 bases. Of note for this clone: Antigen unknown.

The origin of this receptor is a woman younger than 35 in good health and CMV-seronegative. Sequencing was carried out using PBMCs. The chain recombines TRBV29-1 with TRBJ2-3, with TRBD2 identical over 9 bases. CDR3 residues: CSVIGGRAKTDTQYF. CDR3 DNA sequence: TGCAGCGTTATTGGCGGGAGGGCCAAGACAGATACGCAGTATTTT.